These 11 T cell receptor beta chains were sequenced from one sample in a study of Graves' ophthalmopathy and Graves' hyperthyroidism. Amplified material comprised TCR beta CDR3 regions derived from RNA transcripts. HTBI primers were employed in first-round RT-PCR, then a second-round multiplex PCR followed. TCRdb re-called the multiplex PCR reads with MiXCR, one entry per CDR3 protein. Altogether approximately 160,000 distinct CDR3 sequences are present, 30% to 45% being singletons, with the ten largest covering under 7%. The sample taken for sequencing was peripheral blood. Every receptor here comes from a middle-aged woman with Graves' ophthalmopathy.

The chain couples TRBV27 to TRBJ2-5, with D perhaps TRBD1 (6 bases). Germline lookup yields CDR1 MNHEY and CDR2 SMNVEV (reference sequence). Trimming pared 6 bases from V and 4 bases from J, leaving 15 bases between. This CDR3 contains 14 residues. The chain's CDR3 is CASRQQGYGETQYF. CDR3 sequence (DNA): TGTGCCAGCAGACAACAGGGATATGGAGAGACCCAGTACTTC.

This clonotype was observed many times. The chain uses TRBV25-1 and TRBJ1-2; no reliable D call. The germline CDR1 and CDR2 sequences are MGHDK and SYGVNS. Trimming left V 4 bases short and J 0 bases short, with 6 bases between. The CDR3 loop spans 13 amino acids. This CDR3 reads CASSVGANYGYTF. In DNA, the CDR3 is TGTGCCAGCAGTGTCGGGGCTAACTATGGCTACACCTTC.

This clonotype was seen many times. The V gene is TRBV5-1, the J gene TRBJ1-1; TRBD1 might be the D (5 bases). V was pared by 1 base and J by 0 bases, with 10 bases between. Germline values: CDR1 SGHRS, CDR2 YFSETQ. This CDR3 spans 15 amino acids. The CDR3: CASSLYEGMNTEAFF. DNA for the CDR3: TGCGCCAGCAGCTTGTATGAGGGGATGAACACTGAAGCTTTCTTT.

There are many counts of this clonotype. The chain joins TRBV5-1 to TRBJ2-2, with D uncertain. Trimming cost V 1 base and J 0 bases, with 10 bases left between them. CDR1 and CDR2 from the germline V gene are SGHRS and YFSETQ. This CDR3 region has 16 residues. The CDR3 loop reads CASSLNVPANTGELFF. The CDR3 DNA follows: TGCGCCAGCAGCTTGAATGTACCGGCGAACACCGGGGAGCTGTTTTTT. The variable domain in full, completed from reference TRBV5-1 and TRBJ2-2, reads KAGVTQTPRYLIKTRGQQVTLSCSPISGHRSVSWYQQTPGQGLQFLFEYFSETQRNKGNFPGRFSGRQFSNSRSEMNVSTLELGDSALYLCASSLNVPANTGELFFGEGSRLTVL.

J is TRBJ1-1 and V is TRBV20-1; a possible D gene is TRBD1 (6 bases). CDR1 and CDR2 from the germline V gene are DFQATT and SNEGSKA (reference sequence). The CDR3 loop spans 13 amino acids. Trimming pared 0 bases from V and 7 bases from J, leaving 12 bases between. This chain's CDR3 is CSARDTGRDEAFF. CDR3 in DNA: TGCAGTGCTAGAGATACAGGGCGAGATGAAGCTTTCTTT.

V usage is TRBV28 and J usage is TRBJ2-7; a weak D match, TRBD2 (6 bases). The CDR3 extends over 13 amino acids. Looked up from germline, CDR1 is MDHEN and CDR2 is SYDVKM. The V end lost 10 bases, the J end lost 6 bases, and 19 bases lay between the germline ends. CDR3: CANSRSGQGEQYF. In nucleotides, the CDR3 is TGTGCCAACAGCCGTAGCGGACAAGGCGAGCAGTACTTC.

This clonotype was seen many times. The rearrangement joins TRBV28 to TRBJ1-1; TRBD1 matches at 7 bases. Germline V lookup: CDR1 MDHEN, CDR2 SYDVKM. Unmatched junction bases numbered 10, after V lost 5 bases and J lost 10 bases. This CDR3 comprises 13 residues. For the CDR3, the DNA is TGTGCCAGCAGTCCCCATGACAGGGAGGTAGCTTTCTTT. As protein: CASSPHDREVAFF. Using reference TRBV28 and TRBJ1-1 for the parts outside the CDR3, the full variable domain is DVKVTQSSRYLVKRTGEKVFLECVQDMDHENMFWYRQDPGLGLRLIYFSYDVKMKEKGDIPEGYSVSREKKERFSLILESASTNQTSMYLCASSPHDREVAFFGQGTRLTVV.

The CDR3 region is CATSSGGTEAFF. CDR3 sequence (DNA): TGTGCCACCAGCAGCGGTGGCACTGAAGCTTTCTTT. The rearrangement links TRBV15 to TRBJ1-1; D unclear. The germline V and J ends were trimmed by 3 bases and 4 bases, with 6 bases remaining between them. CDR1 and CDR2 from the germline V gene are LNHNV and YYDKDF (reference sequence). The CDR3 covers 12 residues. Combining the CDR3 with reference TRBV15 and TRBJ1-1 gives the whole variable domain DAMVIQNPRYQVTQFGKPVTLSCSQTLNHNVMYWYQQKSSQAPKLLFHYYDKDFNNEADTPDNFQSRRPNTSFCFLDIRSPGLGDTAMYLCATSSGGTEAFFGQGTRLTVV.

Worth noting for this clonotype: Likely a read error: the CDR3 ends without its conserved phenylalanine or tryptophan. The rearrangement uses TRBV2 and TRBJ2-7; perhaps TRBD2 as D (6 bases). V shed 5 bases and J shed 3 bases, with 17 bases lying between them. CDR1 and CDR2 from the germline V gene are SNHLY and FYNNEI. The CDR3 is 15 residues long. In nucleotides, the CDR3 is TGTGCCAGCAGTAGCCCCCGGGTAGCGGTCTACGAGCAGTACTCC. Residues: CASSSPRVAVYEQYS.

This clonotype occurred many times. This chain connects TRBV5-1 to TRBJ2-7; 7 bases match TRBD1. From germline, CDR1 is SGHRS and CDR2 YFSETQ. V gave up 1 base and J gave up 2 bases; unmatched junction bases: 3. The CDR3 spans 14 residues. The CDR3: CASSLRTGTYEQYF. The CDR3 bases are TGCGCCAGCAGCTTGCGGACAGGAACCTACGAGCAGTACTTC.

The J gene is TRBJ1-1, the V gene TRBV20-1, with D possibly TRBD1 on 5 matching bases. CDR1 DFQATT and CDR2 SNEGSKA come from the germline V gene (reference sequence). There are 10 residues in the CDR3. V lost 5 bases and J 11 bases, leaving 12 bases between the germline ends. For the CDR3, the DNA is TGCAGTGCTCGGCAATCAGGGGCTTTCTTT. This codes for CSARQSGAFF.